This TCR beta chain was identified during a study of blood T cell repertoires in COVID-19. Across the study: Donors in the United States, Italy and Spain gave samples during acute or convalescent COVID-19.

Trimming removed 2 bases from V and 5 bases from J, with 3 bases in between. CDR3 length: 12 amino acids. Germline V gene lookup returns CDR1 SEHNR and CDR2 FQNEAQ (reference sequence). Original processing methods: Amplification of reference gene primers provided the estimated nucleated cell counts. Generated by immunoSEQ multiplex PCR, the TCRdb table keeps only in-frame clones and is missing some. V and J calls and clone size come straight from that table; D and trimming were deduced from the DNA. Seen here are about 170,000 clones, roughly 93% observed once, and the top ten hold about 5%. Followed longitudinally, the Seattle patients had been enrolled during active infection.

The sequenced sample consisted of peripheral blood. The rearrangement links TRBV7-9 to TRBJ2-2, with D unclear. The clonotype originates from a man aged 18-30 years with COVID-19, enrolled during active disease. This CDR3 is CASSLLTGELFF. CDR3 DNA sequence: TGTGCCAGCAGCTTACTTACCGGGGAGCTGTTTTTT.